The sample holds many counts of the clone carrying this TCR beta chain. This sample stems from a study of human T cells and chemical hapten exposure. For the study at large: The sensitizer, 2% DPC, was used on around 2 cm by around 2 cm of upper inner arm skin.

From germline, CDR1 is DFQATT and CDR2 SNEGSKA (reference sequence). The length of the CDR3 is 14 residues. J was trimmed by 0 bases and V by 1 base; bases with no gene match: 2. Stated time point: patch test 2, 6 weeks after DPC sensitization. The treatment: therapeutic diphenylcyclopropenone sensitization with weekly scalp DPC. TCRdb redid the calling of the RACE reads with MiXCR, one entry per CDR3 protein. The profile shows tens of thousands of distinct CDR3 sequences, approximately 3.5% of them singletons. This receptor was obtained from a man between 35 and 55 years old with alopecia areata. Some clones in this sample may be carry-over from other donors' samples. Source: whole blood, taken in connection with sensitization to the hapten diphenylcyclopropenone (DPC). The chain joins TRBV20-1 to TRBJ2-7; 8 bases are a match to TRBD2. The CDR3 region is CSARAGTSSYEQYF. DNA for the CDR3: TGCAGTGCTAGAGCCGGGACTAGCTCCTACGAGCAGTACTTC.